This TCR beta chain was obtained from a study of shared clonotypes between healthy human individuals. Study summary: Each donor had three CD4 naive, three CD4 memory, two CD8 naive and one CD8 memory plate.

General study results and limits: With several donors compared, 4.5% to 6.5% of naive CD4 clonotypes were shared. Sequencing of the sorted subsets was shown by rarefaction to be incomplete despite large depth. Generation of non-shared clonotypes was less probable than generation of clonotypes shared by all four donors.

In regard to this clone: Its antigen is not known.

Assay used: immunoSEQ multiplex PCR; TCRdb lists only in-frame clones, some missing. The repertoire holds 2,500,000 or so clones, with around 90% as singletons. Sequencing was done on a sample of naive CD4+ T cells sorted from blood. This sample's subset: CD45RA+ positively selected. This clonotype was sampled from a young man in good health.

The CDR3 region is CASSGFGDWVEQFF. In DNA, the CDR3 is TGTGCCAGCAGTGGCTTCGGGGATTGGGTTGAGCAGTTCTTC. The chain couples TRBV2 to TRBJ2-1, with D possibly matching TRBD2 (5 bases). V dropped 4 bases and J dropped 9 bases, with 16 bases sitting between them. CDR1 and CDR2 (germline): SNHLY, FYNNEI. There are 14 residues in the CDR3.